A single sample gave rise to the 16 T cell receptor beta chains below, sequenced in a study of blood T cell repertoires in COVID-19. Data came from immunoSEQ multiplex PCR; TCRdb stores just in-frame clones and leaves some out. Among about 170,000 clones listed, 75% to 90% were seen once. The source material was peripheral blood. The receptors shown here come from a human donor with acute or convalescent COVID-19. The donor label of this sample is uncertain.

This clone has a handful of counts. The rearrangement uses TRBV11-3 and TRBJ1-1; 7 positions agree with TRBD1. Germline CDR1 SGHNT, CDR2 YENEEA. This CDR3 has 14 residues. V lost 3 bases, J lost 1 base, and 2 bases stayed unmatched. The CDR3 coding sequence is TGTGCCAGCAGCTTTAGACAGGGGAACACTGAAGCTTTCTTT. Translated, it gives CASSFRQGNTEAFF.

This clone has a single count. V and J are TRBV9 and TRBJ1-2, with D possibly being TRBD1 (6 bases). The germline CDR1 and CDR2 sequences are SGDLS and YYNGEE. Trimming shortened V by 0 bases and J by 4 bases, and 10 bases separated the two germline ends. The CDR3 consists of 14 residues. CDR3 sequence (DNA): TGTGCCAGCAGCGTAGCTGTAGGGGGCTATGGCTACACCTTC. It codes for CASSVAVGGYGYTF.

This clone was counted a single time. V and J are TRBV4-2 and TRBJ1-4; 8 positions agree with TRBD1. This CDR3 comprises 15 residues. Germline trimming cut 2 bases from V and 7 bases from J; bases unmatched to any gene: 6. CDR1 LGHNA and CDR2 YNFKEQ come from the germline V gene. The CDR3 nucleotides are TGTGCCAGCAGCCAACCCGACAGGGGAAGTGAAAAACTGTTTTTT. It yields the protein CASSQPDRGSEKLFF.

The J gene is TRBJ1-5, the V gene TRBV15; D is uncertain. Germline CDR1 reads LNHNV; CDR2 reads YYDKDF (reference sequence). Trimming stripped 3 bases from V and 2 bases from J, with 11 bases between. The CDR3 loop spans 15 amino acids. The CDR3 sequence: CATSSNSGRNQPQHF. The CDR3 DNA follows: TGTGCCACCAGCAGCAACAGCGGGCGCAATCAGCCCCAGCATTTT.

A few counts support this clone. The chain couples TRBV6-1 to TRBJ1-6; 7 nucleotides align to TRBD1. V shed 6 bases and J 5 bases; nucleotides not matched to a gene: 10. The CDR3 consists of 16 residues. Per germline, CDR1 MNHNS and CDR2 SASEGT. As DNA, the CDR3 is TGTGCCAGCAGAGAATTCTGGGACAGAAATAATTCACCCCTCCACTTT. Protein sequence: CASREFWDRNNSPLHF.

J is TRBJ1-4 and V is TRBV7-2, with 7 bases that match TRBD1. CDR1 and CDR2 from the germline V gene are SGHTA and FQGNSA. J lost 7 bases, V lost 5 bases, and 10 bases had no gene match. This CDR3 has 15 residues. This CDR3 reads CASSPQGLGGEKLFF. The CDR3 region has the DNA TGTGCCAGCAGCCCACAGGGGCTGGGAGGTGAAAAACTGTTTTTT.

The chain couples TRBV3-1 (or the pseudogene TRBV3-2) to TRBJ2-3; 9 positions agree with TRBD1. The CDR3 length is 14 residues. The V and J ends lost 4 bases and 6 bases, in that order; junction bases with no gene match: 5. The germline V gene has CDR1 LGHDT and CDR2 YNNKEL (reference sequence). For the CDR3, the DNA is TGTGCCAGCAGCCCTCGGACAGGGGCCGATACGCAGTATTTT. Translated, it gives CASSPRTGADTQYF.

The CDR3, as DNA: TGCGCCAGCAGCTTGGACGGGGTTACTAACTATGGCTACACCTTC. Protein product: CASSLDGVTNYGYTF. V and J are TRBV5-1 and TRBJ1-2; D not resolved. Between the trimmed V and J ends, which lost 0 bases and 0 bases, there was a span of 9 bases. Looked up from germline, CDR1 is SGHRS and CDR2 is YFSETQ. This CDR3 has 15 amino acids.

The V gene is TRBV9, the J gene TRBJ1-1; 7 nucleotides match TRBD1. V gave up 4 bases and J gave up 1 base; unmatched junction bases: 7. Germline V gene lookup returns CDR1 SGDLS and CDR2 YYNGEE. This CDR3 region has 15 residues. CDR3 DNA: TGTGCCAGCAGCCCCACCGACAGGGCGAACACTGAAGCTTTCTTT. Translating gives CASSPTDRANTEAFF.

This rearrangement joins TRBV18 to TRBJ2-3, with 11 bases matching TRBD1. CDR3 length: 17 amino acids. Losses at the gene ends were 2 bases for V and 0 bases for J; bases not matched to a gene: 4. Germline CDR1 and CDR2: KGHSH and LQKENI. CDR3 in amino acids: CASSPGDRGVSTDTQYF. As DNA, the CDR3 is TGTGCCAGCTCACCAGGGGACAGGGGGGTCAGCACAGATACGCAGTATTTT.

The chain recombines TRBV5-1 with TRBJ1-2; no clear D. This CDR3 spans 13 amino acids. Germline CDR1 SGHRS, CDR2 YFSETQ. V was cut by 0 bases and J by 5 bases, with 8 bases left in between. The CDR3 region is CASSLETTYGYTF. The CDR3 bases are TGCGCCAGCAGCTTGGAAACTACATATGGCTACACCTTC.

This chain uses TRBV12-5 with TRBJ2-1, with D possibly being TRBD1 (6 bases). V dropped 3 bases and J dropped 7 bases, with 10 bases sitting between them. CDR1 LGHNT and CDR2 FRNRAP come from the germline V gene. The CDR3 spans 13 residues. CDR3 in DNA: TGTGCTAGTGGTTTCTCAGGGGAGAATGAGCAGTTCTTC. Encoded protein: CASGFSGENEQFF.

This clone was detected only once. This chain joins TRBV28 and TRBJ1-5, with TRBD1 as a possible D gene (5 bases). The V end was cut by 1 base, the J end by 7 bases, with 14 bases between. Germline V lookup: CDR1 MDHEN, CDR2 SYDVKM. The CDR3 is made up of 15 amino acids. The chain's CDR3 is CASSLSGGGGQPQHF. In DNA, the CDR3 is TGTGCCAGCAGTTTATCGGGGGGGGGAGGCCAGCCCCAGCATTTT.

Remarks on this clone: At the DNA level, this CDR3 is encoded by other sequences in the same sample as well. The J gene is TRBJ1-6, the V gene TRBV6-5; TRBD1 might be the D (6 bases). The CDR3 is 15 residues long. Between the trimmed V and J ends, which lost 0 bases and 6 bases, there was a span of 9 bases. CDR1 is MNHEY and CDR2 is SVGAGI in the germline V gene. CDR3 DNA: TGTGCCAGCAGTTACTCGGGCAGGGGTAATTCACCCCTCCACTTT. Protein: CASSYSGRGNSPLHF.

The chain links TRBV5-8 to TRBJ2-3; 10 bases line up with TRBD1. J was trimmed by 4 bases and V by 0 bases; bases with no gene match: 5. This CDR3 has 16 amino acids. CDR1 and CDR2 (germline): SGHTS, YDEGEE. The CDR3 reads CASSLGDRGFADTQYF. In DNA form, the CDR3 reads TGTGCCAGCAGCTTGGGGGACAGGGGTTTCGCAGATACGCAGTATTTT.

V is TRBV4-2 and J is TRBJ1-6; D may be TRBD1 (6 bases). Trimming took off 0 bases at V and 7 bases at J, with 10 bases between the two ends. CDR3 size: 15 residues. CDR1 and CDR2 from the germline V gene are LGHNA and YNFKEQ. The CDR3 spells CASSQDSGANSPLHF. The CDR3 DNA is TGTGCCAGCAGCCAAGATTCAGGGGCGAATTCACCCCTCCACTTT.